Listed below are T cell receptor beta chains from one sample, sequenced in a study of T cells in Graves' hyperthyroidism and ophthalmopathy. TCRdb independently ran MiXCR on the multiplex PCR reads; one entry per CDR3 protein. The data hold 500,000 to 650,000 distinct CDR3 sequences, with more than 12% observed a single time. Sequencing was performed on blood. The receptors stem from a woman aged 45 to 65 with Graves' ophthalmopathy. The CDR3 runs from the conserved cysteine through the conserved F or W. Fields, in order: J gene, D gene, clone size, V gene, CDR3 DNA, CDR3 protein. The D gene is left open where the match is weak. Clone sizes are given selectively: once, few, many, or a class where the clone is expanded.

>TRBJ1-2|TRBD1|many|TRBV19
TGTGCCAGTAGGAGGACAGGGTCTAACTATGGCTACACCTTC
CASRRTGSNYGYTF
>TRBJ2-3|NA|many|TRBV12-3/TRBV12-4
TGTGCCAGCAGTATAGATGGGGCAGCGACAGATACGCAGTATTTT
CASSIDGAATDTQYF
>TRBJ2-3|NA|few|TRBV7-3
TGTGCCAGCAGCTTCCGGAATCGGGACACAGATACGCAGTATTTT
CASSFRNRDTDTQYF
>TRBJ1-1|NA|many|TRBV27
TGTGCCAGTTCCTTTGGGGGAGGAATGAACACTGAAGCTTTCTTT
CASSFGGGMNTEAFF
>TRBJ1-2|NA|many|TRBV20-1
TGCAGTGCTAGTACGGGGTACTATGGCTACACCTTC
CSASTGYYGYTF
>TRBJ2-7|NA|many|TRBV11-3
TGTGCCAGCAGCCGCCTGGGCTACGAGCAGTACTTC
CASSRLGYEQYF
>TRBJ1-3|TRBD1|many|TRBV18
TGTGCCAGCTCACCGGACAGGGGAACTGGAAACACCATATATTTT
CASSPDRGTGNTIYF
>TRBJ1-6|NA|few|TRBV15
TGTGCCACCAGCAGAGATCTCGTCCAGTCACCCCTCCACTTT
CATSRDLVQSPLHF
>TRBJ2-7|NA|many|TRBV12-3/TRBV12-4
TGTGCCAGCAGTTTTGGTAGTGTGACCTACGAGCAGTACTTC
CASSFGSVTYEQYF
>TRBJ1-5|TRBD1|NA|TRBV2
TGTGCCAGCAGTGAGACAGGGGAAGGCAATCAGCCCCAGCATTTT
CASSETGEGNQPQHF
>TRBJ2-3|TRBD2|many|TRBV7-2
TGTGCCAGCAGCTTCTCGTCTAGCGGGAGTACAGATACGCAGTATTTT
CASSFSSSGSTDTQYF
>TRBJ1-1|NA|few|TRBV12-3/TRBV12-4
TGTGCCAGCAGTTTAGCGGCGCAAGAAGCTTTCTTT
CASSLAAQEAFF
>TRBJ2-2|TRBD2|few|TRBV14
TGTGCCAGCAGCCAAGATTTCGCCGGACTAGCGGGAGGGAACACCGGGGAGCTGTTTTTT
CASSQDFAGLAGGNTGELFF
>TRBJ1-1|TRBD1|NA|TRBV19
TGTGCCAGTAGACAGGGGCAGGCCACTGAAGCTTTCTTT
CASRQGQATEAFF